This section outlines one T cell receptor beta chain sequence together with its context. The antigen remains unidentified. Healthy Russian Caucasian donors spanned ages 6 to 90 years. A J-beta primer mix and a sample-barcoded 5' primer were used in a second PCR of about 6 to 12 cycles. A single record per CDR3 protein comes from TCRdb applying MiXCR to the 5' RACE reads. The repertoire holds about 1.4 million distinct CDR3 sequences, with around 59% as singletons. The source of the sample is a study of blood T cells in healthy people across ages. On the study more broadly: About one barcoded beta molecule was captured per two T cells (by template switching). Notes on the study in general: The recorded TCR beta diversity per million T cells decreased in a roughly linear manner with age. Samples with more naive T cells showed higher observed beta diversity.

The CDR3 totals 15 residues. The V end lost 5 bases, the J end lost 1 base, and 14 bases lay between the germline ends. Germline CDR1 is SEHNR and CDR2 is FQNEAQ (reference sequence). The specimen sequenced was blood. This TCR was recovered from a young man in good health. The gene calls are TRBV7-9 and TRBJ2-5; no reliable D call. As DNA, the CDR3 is TGTGCCAGCAGCCACCCGGCGCCGCTCCAAGAGACCCAGTACTTC. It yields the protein CASSHPAPLQETQYF.